What follows is one TCR beta chain and its context. V shed 4 bases, J shed 2 bases, and the junction held 7 bases outside the gene matches. Germline V gene sequence: CDR1 SEHNR, CDR2 FQNEAQ (reference sequence). This CDR3 region has 16 residues. This entry is derived from a study of blood T cell repertoires in COVID-19. Here immunoSEQ multiplex PCR was the method, and the copy in TCRdb shows in-frame clones only, minus some. The sample holds about 240,000 clones, about 86% seen once. The chain is built from TRBV7-9 and TRBJ2-7; TRBD2 agrees at 11 bases. The specimen was peripheral blood. This receptor was obtained from a woman over 75 with acute or convalescent COVID-19. DNA for the CDR3: TGTGCCAGCAGCTCATTCACTAGCGGGGGACCCTACGAGCAGTACTTC. This gives the protein CASSSFTSGGPYEQYF.